Each of the 16 T cell receptor beta chains below was sequenced from the same sample in a study of cytomegalovirus exposure and HLA in healthy donors (dated by TCRdb to between 2016 and 2019). The library came from the immunoSEQ multiplex PCR assay. A mixture of 60 forward primers for TCR Vbeta segments and 13 reverse primers for TCR Jbeta segments was used in the multiplex PCR. The clones in this table, taken by TCRdb from immuneACCESS, are in-frame only. Not every clone is retained; where verified, under half of the shortfall comes from an unresolved V gene, and the cause of the rest is unknown. Across this sample there are 65,000 to 75,000 clones, with about 80% seen only once. Around 6% of the sample is taken by the ten largest. The sample was PBMCs. All receptors come from a man aged 45 to 65 in good health and CMV-seronegative.

The CDR3: CASSVDSSSTDTQYF. In DNA form, the CDR3 reads TGTGCCAGCAGTGTAGACAGTTCTAGCACAGATACGCAGTATTTT. The chain employs TRBV6-4 and TRBJ2-3, with D possibly matching TRBD1 (5 bases). Germline-derived CDR1 and CDR2 are MRHNA and SNTAGT. Trimming removed 4 bases at V and 0 bases at J, with 11 bases between. The CDR3 length is 15 residues.

V and J are TRBV5-6 and TRBJ1-2, with D unresolved. This CDR3 spans 14 amino acids. CDR1 SGHDT and CDR2 YYEEEE come from the germline V gene. V was shortened by 0 bases and J by 1 base, with 7 bases between the two germline ends. Here the CDR3 reads CASSLVRGNYGYTF. The CDR3 bases are TGTGCCAGCAGCTTGGTCCGGGGTAACTATGGCTACACCTTC.

The count of this clone is one. J is TRBJ2-5 and V is TRBV5-6, with D hard to call. CDR1 is SGHDT and CDR2 is YYEEEE in the germline V gene. The V end was cut by 4 bases, the J end by 3 bases, with 16 bases between. This CDR3 comprises 15 residues. CDR3 loop: CASSLRQVIKETQYF. CDR3 DNA sequence: TGTGCCAGCAGCCTGAGGCAAGTAATTAAAGAGACCCAGTACTTC.

This sequence joins TRBV27 and TRBJ1-4, with a weak D call TRBD1 (6 bases). This CDR3 is 15 amino acids long. Per germline, CDR1 MNHEY and CDR2 SMNVEV (reference sequence). V lost 5 bases and J lost 0, with 10 bases in between. DNA for the CDR3: TGTGCCAGCAGTCACGGACAGTCAACTAATGAAAAACTGTTTTTT. This sequence encodes CASSHGQSTNEKLFF.

The V and J genes are TRBV11-2 and TRBJ2-2; D is unclear. Germline values: CDR1 SGHAT, CDR2 FQNNGV. The CDR3 loop spans 17 amino acids. Deletions cut 0 bases from V and 3 bases from J, with 14 bases between. The CDR3 spells CASSLDLQRIYTGELFF. CDR3 nucleotide sequence: TGTGCCAGCAGCTTAGATCTCCAGCGAATTTACACCGGGGAGCTGTTTTTT.

The chain employs TRBV7-9 and TRBJ1-2, with D possibly matching TRBD1 (6 bases). This CDR3 spans 14 amino acids. Germline V gene data show CDR1 as SEHNR and CDR2 as FQNEAQ (reference sequence). V gave up 3 bases and J gave up 3 bases, with 11 bases separating them. CDR3 residues: CASSFRTADYGYTF. CDR3 DNA sequence: TGTGCCAGCAGCTTCAGGACAGCTGACTATGGCTACACCTTC.

J is TRBJ1-2 and V is TRBV18; D unresolved. The CDR3 has 11 amino acids. Germline V lookup: CDR1 KGHSH, CDR2 LQKENI. Trimming pared 6 bases from V and 8 bases from J, leaving 10 bases between. CDR3 in amino acids: CASSATGGYTF. DNA of the CDR3: TGTGCCAGCTCGGCCACCGGGGGCTACACCTTC.

This rearrangement joins TRBV25-1 to TRBJ2-5; D is ambiguous. The CDR3 spans 12 residues. V lost 4 bases and J lost 2, with 5 bases in between. Germline CDR1 is MGHDK and CDR2 is SYGVNS. CDR3 in amino acids: CASSGSQETQYF. In DNA form, the CDR3 reads TGTGCCAGCAGTGGTTCACAAGAGACCCAGTACTTC.

This clone has just one count. This chain joins TRBV6-5 and TRBJ2-3; 12 nucleotides line up with TRBD1. This CDR3 comprises 13 residues. Germline trimming cut 6 bases from V and 10 bases from J; bases unmatched to any gene: 5. Germline CDR1 MNHEY, CDR2 SVGAGI. The CDR3 nucleotides are TGTGCCAGCAGAGGGACAGGGGGCCCCGCGCAGTATTTT. It encodes CASRGTGGPAQYF.

The chain has TRBV29-1 and TRBJ2-3; D is ambiguous. Trimming pared 0 bases from V and 0 bases from J, leaving 16 bases between. The CDR3 has 17 residues. Germline V gives CDR1 SQVTM, CDR2 ANQGSEA. In DNA, the CDR3 is TGCAGCGTTGAAGATCCTCCAGGCAAGTCTAGCACAGATACGCAGTATTTT. Its protein is CSVEDPPGKSSTDTQYF.

In its sample, this clone was seen once. The chain is built from TRBV7-9 and TRBJ2-1; D is perhaps TRBD2 (6 bases). Germline CDR1 reads SEHNR; CDR2 reads FQNEAQ (reference sequence). The CDR3 extends over 16 amino acids. V was clipped by 3 bases and J by 1 base, with 13 bases between them. In nucleotides, the CDR3 is TGTGCCAGCAGCTTGCTAGCCGGGGGATCCTACAATGAGCAGTTCTTC. Protein product: CASSLLAGGSYNEQFF.

Concerning this clone: This specimen includes other DNA sequences encoding the same CDR3. This chain links TRBV2 with TRBJ2-5; possibly TRBD2 for D (6 bases). V shed 5 bases and J shed 1 base, with 11 bases lying between them. Germline V gene sequence: CDR1 SNHLY, CDR2 FYNNEI. The CDR3 covers 14 residues. This chain's CDR3 is CASSLAGLQETQYF. The CDR3 coding sequence is TGTGCCAGCAGTTTGGCGGGACTCCAAGAGACCCAGTACTTC.

This chain links TRBV4-1 with TRBJ2-7; tentatively, D is TRBD1 (5 bases). V was shortened by 4 bases and J by 3 bases, with 13 bases between the two germline ends. This CDR3 is 14 amino acids long. Germline lookup yields CDR1 MGHRA and CDR2 YSYEKL. The CDR3 DNA reads as TGCGCCAGCAGCCTCAGACAGAAGAACTACGAGCAGTACTTC. It codes for CASSLRQKNYEQYF.

The rearrangement joins TRBV18 to TRBJ2-7, with D unclear. The CDR3 spans 12 residues. The ends were cut back, 1 base at V and 3 bases at J, with 4 bases in the middle. The germline V gene encodes CDR1 KGHSH and CDR2 LQKENI. CDR3 amino acids: CASSPQSYEQYF. The CDR3 DNA follows: TGTGCCAGCTCACCACAGAGCTACGAGCAGTACTTC.

The gene calls are TRBV18 and TRBJ2-7; 7 bases are a match to TRBD2. Trimming removed 2 bases from V and 2 bases from J; junction bases left unmatched: 0. Germline V gene data show CDR1 as KGHSH and CDR2 as LQKENI. The CDR3 extends over 13 amino acids. The CDR3 here is CASSPGTTYEQYF. The CDR3 DNA is TGTGCCAGCTCACCAGGGACTACCTACGAGCAGTACTTC.

The rearrangement uses TRBV10-3 and TRBJ2-7; 9 bases align to TRBD2. Germline trimming cut 7 bases from V and 6 bases from J; bases unmatched to any gene: 7. The CDR3 spans 13 residues. Germline assignment: CDR1 ENHRY and CDR2 SYGVKD. The chain's CDR3 is CAIKGAGGGEQYF. CDR3 coding DNA: TGTGCCATCAAAGGGGCGGGAGGGGGCGAGCAGTACTTC.